A single sample is the source of the 30 T cell receptor beta chains below, sequenced in a study of OX40 agonist ivuxolimab in advanced cancers. Sequencing was performed with immunoSEQ multiplex PCR; in TCRdb, only in-frame clones are kept and a portion is missing. The table lists about 60,000 clones, 88% of them singletons. This specimen was CD4+ or CD8+ T cells sorted from blood, taken in a trial of the OX40 agonist ivuxolimab. The receptors come from an adult with an advanced solid tumor such as melanoma, head and neck, liver or kidney cancer.

The chain links TRBV7-9 to TRBJ2-7; tentatively, D is TRBD1 (6 bases). CDR1 SEHNR and CDR2 FQNEAQ come from the germline V gene (reference sequence). This CDR3 spans 14 amino acids. V gave up 5 bases and J gave up 0 bases, with 11 bases separating them. CDR3 nucleotide sequence: TGTGCCAGCAGCCCTCGGACAGTCTCCTACGAGCAGTACTTC. It is translated as CASSPRTVSYEQYF.

This clone was picked up one time. The chain uses TRBV5-5 and TRBJ2-1, with 7 bases fitting TRBD2. CDR3 size: 15 residues. Germline CDR1 and CDR2: SGHKS and YYEKEE (reference sequence). V lost 4 bases to trimming and J lost 5 bases; unmatched junction nucleotides: 9. This chain's CDR3 is CASSTAGREDNEQFF. The CDR3 DNA is TGTGCCAGCAGCACCGCGGGTCGGGAGGACAATGAGCAGTTCTTC.

The chain employs TRBV5-1 and TRBJ2-3; 9 nucleotides agree with TRBD1. Unmatched junction bases numbered 4, after V lost 1 base and J lost 4 bases. There are 15 residues in the CDR3. Germline V gene lookup returns CDR1 SGHRS and CDR2 YFSETQ. The chain's CDR3 is CASSLWGQGSDTQYF. Written as DNA, the CDR3 is TGCGCCAGCAGCTTGTGGGGACAGGGTTCAGATACGCAGTATTTT.

The J gene is TRBJ2-7, the V gene TRBV10-3; 8 positions agree with TRBD2. The CDR3 consists of 14 residues. J gave up 5 bases and V 7 bases, and 10 bases lay outside the gene matches. Per the germline V gene, CDR1 is ENHRY and CDR2 is SYGVKD. CDR3 nucleotide sequence: TGTGCCATCAACAAAGCGGGAGCGGAAAACGAGCAGTACTTC. Protein sequence: CAINKAGAENEQYF.

This rearrangement joins TRBV5-1 to TRBJ1-2; a possible D gene is TRBD1 (5 bases). The V and J ends lost 3 bases and 8 bases respectively, with 17 bases between them. CDR1 is SGHRS, CDR2 YFSETQ, per germline. The CDR3 totals 14 residues. The CDR3 coding sequence is TGCGCCAGCAGCTGGAGGGACCAGGGCAGGGGCTACACCTTC. The encoded protein is CASSWRDQGRGYTF. Full variable domain (remainder filled in from reference TRBV5-1 and TRBJ1-2): KAGVTQTPRYLIKTRGQQVTLSCSPISGHRSVSWYQQTPGQGLQFLFEYFSETQRNKGNFPGRFSGRQFSNSRSEMNVSTLELGDSALYLCASSWRDQGRGYTFGSGTRLTVV.

The chain combines TRBV5-1 with TRBJ2-5; 12 bases are a match to TRBD1. The V segment lost 2 bases and the J segment 2 bases; nucleotides outside the gene matches: 10. Germline V gives CDR1 SGHRS, CDR2 YFSETQ. The CDR3 runs 18 residues. The CDR3 here is CASSFTGTGGGGQETQYF. CDR3 bases: TGCGCCAGCAGCTTCACCGGGACAGGGGGCGGTGGGCAAGAGACCCAGTACTTC.

The gene calls are TRBV13 and TRBJ1-4; maybe TRBD1 (5 bases). CDR3 length equals 17 residues. Trimming stripped 0 bases from V and 0 bases from J, with 11 bases between. From germline, CDR1 is PRHDT and CDR2 FYEKMQ (reference sequence). CDR3 residues: CASSLGYRRSTNEKLFF. As DNA, the CDR3 is TGTGCCAGCAGCTTAGGTTACAGGAGATCAACTAATGAAAAACTGTTTTTT.

The chain has TRBV11-2 and TRBJ2-7, with TRBD1 matching 11 bases. Looked up from germline, CDR1 is SGHAT and CDR2 is FQNNGV. There are 15 residues in the CDR3. The ends lost 4 bases at V and 2 bases at J; junction bases unmatched: 4. The CDR3 protein is CASSSGTGGAYEQYF. CDR3 nucleotides: TGTGCCAGCAGCTCTGGGACAGGGGGTGCCTACGAGCAGTACTTC.

The genes are TRBV27 and TRBJ2-3; 10 nucleotides agree with TRBD2. The germline V gene has CDR1 MNHEY and CDR2 SMNVEV (reference sequence). Unmatched junction bases numbered 3, after V lost 6 bases and J lost 3 bases. This CDR3 region has 14 residues. CDR3 nucleotide sequence: TGTGCCAGCAGACTAGCGGGATTAACAGATACGCAGTATTTT. Protein product: CASRLAGLTDTQYF.

V gene TRBV11-1 combines with J gene TRBJ2-5; D assignment may be TRBD1 or TRBD2 (5 bases each). The end of the DNA fits TRBJ2-7 better, so the J call may be wrong. From germline, CDR1 is SGHAT and CDR2 FQDESV (reference sequence). This CDR3 spans 15 amino acids. Written as DNA, the CDR3 is TGTGCCAGCAGTTTTATCGGGACGGCTATCTACGAGCAGTACTTC. The encoded protein is CASSFIGTAIYEQYF.

The rearrangement joins TRBV29-1 to TRBJ1-3, with no clear D. Trimming shortened V by 4 bases and J by 5 bases, and 9 bases separated the two germline ends. Germline-derived CDR1 and CDR2 are SQVTM and ANQGSEA. The CDR3 is made up of 12 amino acids. The CDR3 DNA reads TGCAGCGTTGTAGGTCAGAGAAACACCATATATTTT. It is translated as CSVVGQRNTIYF. The complete variable domain, with remaining parts taken from reference TRBV29-1 and TRBJ1-3, reads SAVISQKPSRDICQRGTSLTIQCQVDSQVTMMFWYRQQPGQSLTLIATANQGSEATYESGFVIDKFPISRPNLTFSTLTVSNMSPEDSSIYLCSVVGQRNTIYFGEGSWLTVV.

This rearrangement joins TRBV5-4 to TRBJ2-1; TRBD2 agrees at 11 bases. The germline V gene has CDR1 SGHNT and CDR2 YYREEE (reference sequence). The ends lost 5 bases at V and 4 bases at J; junction bases unmatched: 2. The CDR3 has 14 amino acids. The CDR3 region has the DNA TGTGCCAGCAGGGGACTAGCGGAGTACAATGAGCAGTTCTTC. It yields the protein CASRGLAEYNEQFF. The complete variable domain, with remaining parts taken from reference TRBV5-4 and TRBJ2-1, reads ETGVTQSPTHLIKTRGQQVTLRCSSQSGHNTVSWYQQALGQGPQFIFQYYREEENGRGNFPPRFSGLQFPNYSSELNVNALELDDSALYLCASRGLAEYNEQFFGPGTRLTVL.

This chain uses TRBV11-2 with TRBJ1-2, with D perhaps TRBD1 (5 bases). Trimming took off 5 bases at V and 2 bases at J, with 15 bases between the two ends. CDR3 length: 15 residues. Germline CDR1 SGHAT, CDR2 FQNNGV. CDR3 in amino acids: CASSPSRGQNYGYTF. The CDR3 DNA is TGTGCCAGCAGCCCCTCGAGGGGCCAGAACTATGGCTACACCTTC.

This sequence joins TRBV2 and TRBJ1-3; D is uncertain. V lost 4 bases and J 2 bases, leaving 15 bases between the germline ends. Germline loops: CDR1 SNHLY, CDR2 FYNNEI. The CDR3 spans 16 residues. The DNA of the CDR3 is TGTGCCAGCAGTGTAAATCAGGCGCAGGCTGGAAACACCATATATTTT. It translates to CASSVNQAQAGNTIYF.

This chain connects TRBV10-1 to TRBJ1-4; D gene uncertain. CDR3 size: 13 residues. Deletions cut 3 bases from V and 4 bases from J, with 6 bases between. CDR1 and CDR2 (germline): WNHNN, SYGVQD (reference sequence). CDR3 region: CASSDRVNEKLFF. CDR3 nucleotide sequence: TGCGCCAGCAGTGACAGAGTTAATGAAAAACTGTTTTTT.

V is TRBV20-1 and J is TRBJ1-6, with D unclear. Germline loops: CDR1 DFQATT, CDR2 SNEGSKA (reference sequence). CDR3 length: 10 amino acids. This chain's CDR3 is CRTGNSPLHF. CDR3 sequence (DNA): TGCAGGACGGGAAATTCACCCCTCCACTTT.

The chain joins TRBV5-1 to TRBJ2-1; maybe TRBD2 (6 bases). Looked up from germline, CDR1 is SGHRS and CDR2 is YFSETQ. Trimming cost V 0 bases and J 8 bases, with 15 bases left between them. This CDR3 region has 15 residues. CDR3 nucleotide sequence: TGCGCCAGCAGCTTGGAGGCGGCGGGGTTCTATGAGCAGTTCTTC. Encoded protein: CASSLEAAGFYEQFF.

V and J are TRBV2 and TRBJ2-4; weak D call: TRBD2 (5 bases). CDR3 size: 15 residues. From germline, CDR1 is SNHLY and CDR2 FYNNEI. V dropped 7 bases and J dropped 0 bases, with 13 bases sitting between them. CDR3 nucleotide sequence: TGTGCCAGCAAGGTTGGAGGCCTAGCCAAAAACATTCAGTACTTC. Its protein product is CASKVGGLAKNIQYF.

This chain uses TRBV19 with TRBJ1-5; D perhaps matches TRBD1 (6 bases). Germline CDR1 LNHDA, CDR2 SQIVND (reference sequence). The CDR3 runs 16 residues. Trimming took off 3 bases at V and 3 bases at J, with 15 bases between the two ends. CDR3: CASSITGGRPNQPQHF. The CDR3 nucleotides are TGTGCCAGTAGTATTACCGGGGGCAGACCCAATCAGCCCCAGCATTTT.

The chain employs TRBV2 and TRBJ2-7; 8 bases fit TRBD1. With 7 bases clipped from V and 5 bases from J, the junction kept 4 bases outside the gene matches. The germline gives CDR1 SNHLY, CDR2 FYNNEI. The CDR3 loop spans 12 amino acids. CDR3 in amino acids: CASTMTGDEQYF. DNA for the CDR3: TGTGCCAGCACCATGACAGGGGACGAGCAGTACTTC.

Points on this clone: Mismatch with germline at one junction end may stem from a read error. The chain carries TRBV5-4 and TRBJ2-3; D is undetermined. This CDR3 is built from 11 residues. CDR1 SGHNT and CDR2 YYREEE come from the germline V gene (reference sequence). CDR3 in DNA: TGTGCCTGCAGTAGCACAGATACGCAGTATTTT. It specifies CACSSTDTQYF.

The chain combines TRBV6-1 with TRBJ1-5; D call uncertain. Trimming pared 8 bases from V and 6 bases from J, leaving 14 bases between. In germline, CDR1 is MNHNS, CDR2 SASEGT. The CDR3 is made up of 13 amino acids. The CDR3 loop is CASSYTESQPQHF. CDR3 bases: TGTGCCAGCTCGTACACGGAAAGTCAGCCCCAGCATTTT.

The chain combines TRBV9 with TRBJ2-5, with 10 bases fitting TRBD2. The CDR3 runs to 16 residues. J lost 7 bases, V lost 0 bases, and 9 bases had no gene match. CDR1 SGDLS and CDR2 YYNGEE come from the germline V gene. The CDR3 loop reads CASSVGASGSGSTQYF. In DNA form, the CDR3 reads TGTGCCAGCAGCGTAGGGGCTAGCGGGAGTGGTTCGACCCAGTACTTC.

As for this clone: At one end the junction does not follow the germline gene, possibly because of a read error. The V call is TRBV19, the J call TRBJ1-5; D possibly corresponds to TRBD1 (5 bases). Germline CDR1 LNHDA, CDR2 SQIVND (reference sequence). The CDR3 is made up of 14 amino acids. The CDR3 DNA reads TGTGCCAGTCGCGGAACGAGGGGTCACCAGCCCCGGCATTTT. Translating gives CASRGTRGHQPRHF.

This chain joins TRBV30 and TRBJ2-4; the D gene could be TRBD1 or TRBD2 (6 bases each). This CDR3 is built from 14 residues. Trimming cost V 4 bases and J 0 bases, with 10 bases left between them. From germline, CDR1 is GTSNPN and CDR2 SVGIG (reference sequence). The CDR3 protein is CAWTGGTAKNIQYF. The CDR3 coding sequence is TGTGCCTGGACCGGGGGCACAGCCAAAAACATTCAGTACTTC.

This chain uses TRBV14 with TRBJ2-5, with D hard to call. The CDR3 spans 12 residues. Germline-derived CDR1 and CDR2 are SGHDN and FVKESK. V was trimmed by 2 bases and J by 2 bases, leaving 3 bases between them. The CDR3: CASSQNQETQYF. The CDR3 nucleotides read TGTGCCAGCAGCCAAAATCAAGAGACCCAGTACTTC.

The genes are TRBV6-6 and TRBJ2-7, with D unclear. Germline values: CDR1 MNHNY, CDR2 SVGAGI (reference sequence). The CDR3 runs to 11 residues. V was clipped by 6 bases and J by 5 bases, with 8 bases between them. The CDR3, as DNA: TGTGCCAGCAGCCGACATCACGAGCAGTACTTC. It translates to CASSRHHEQYF.

The chain recombines TRBV7-9 with TRBJ1-6; possible D gene TRBD1, 5 bases. This CDR3 region has 14 residues. Germline V gene sequence: CDR1 SEHNR, CDR2 FQNEAQ (reference sequence). The V end lost 5 bases, the J end lost 8 bases, and 13 bases lay between the germline ends. CDR3 coding DNA: TGTGCCAGCAGCCCCCCAGGGACCGATTCACCCCTCCACTTT. Its translation: CASSPPGTDSPLHF.

The V call is TRBV6-6, the J call TRBJ1-4, with a tentative D call TRBD1 (5 bases). The CDR3 consists of 15 residues. The germline V gene has CDR1 MNHNY and CDR2 SVGAGI (reference sequence). The germline V and J ends were trimmed by 0 bases and 7 bases, with 12 bases remaining between them. DNA for the CDR3: TGTGCCAGCAGTTACTCGGGGGGAGGCAGTGAAAAACTGTTTTTT. Translated, it gives CASSYSGGGSEKLFF.

This clone has a single count. The V gene is TRBV7-9, the J gene TRBJ2-1; no firm D call. V was clipped by 4 bases and J by 10 bases, with 11 bases between them. The germline gives CDR1 SEHNR, CDR2 FQNEAQ (reference sequence). This CDR3 has 12 amino acids. The CDR3: CASSYISGEQFF. In nucleotides, the CDR3 is TGTGCCAGCAGCTACATTAGTGGGGAGCAGTTCTTC.